Below are 15 T cell receptor beta chains sequenced from a single sample in a study of cytomegalovirus exposure and HLA in healthy donors. The study ran its PCR with 60 Vbeta and 13 Jbeta primers. Assay used: immunoSEQ multiplex PCR; TCRdb lists only in-frame clones, some missing. The repertoire includes 150,000 to 200,000 clones, roughly three quarters of them detected once, and 2% to 2.5% sits in the top ten. Sequencing was performed on PBMCs. These TCRs come from a woman between 45 and 60 years old in good health and CMV-seronegative.

The chain links TRBV5-1 to TRBJ1-1, with TRBD1 matching 9 bases. The germline V gene has CDR1 SGHRS and CDR2 YFSETQ. CDR3 length: 14 residues. V shed 4 bases, J shed 0 bases, and the junction held 1 base outside the gene matches. The CDR3 loop reads CASSRTGVNTEAFF. Written as DNA, the CDR3 is TGCGCCAGCAGCAGGACAGGGGTGAACACTGAAGCTTTCTTT.

This clone was observed a handful of times. The CDR3 nucleotides are TGTGCCAGCCGAGAACCGGCTAGGGAGCAGTACTTC. This gives the protein CASREPAREQYF. The rearrangement links TRBV28 to TRBJ2-7, with D hard to call. Germline V gives CDR1 MDHEN, CDR2 SYDVKM. The V and J ends lost 8 bases and 7 bases respectively, with 15 bases between them. The CDR3 runs to 12 residues. The full variable domain, in which reference TRBV28 and TRBJ2-7 provide the parts outside the CDR3, is DVKVTQSSRYLVKRTGEKVFLECVQDMDHENMFWYRQDPGLGLRLIYFSYDVKMKEKGDIPEGYSVSREKKERFSLILESASTNQTSMYLCASREPAREQYFGPGTRLTVT.

This clone was seen more than once but under ten times. CDR3 DNA: TGTGCCAGCAGCCCTGATCCAGGCCCTAATGAAAAACTGTTTTTT. This sequence encodes CASSPDPGPNEKLFF. The chain employs TRBV5-6 and TRBJ1-4; no clear D. Between the trimmed V and J ends, which lost 4 bases and 3 bases, there was a span of 13 bases. Germline CDR1 reads SGHDT; CDR2 reads YYEEEE. CDR3 length equals 15 residues.

This sequence joins TRBV18 and TRBJ2-2; 7 bases line up with TRBD1. From germline, CDR1 is KGHSH and CDR2 LQKENI. The junction had 4 bases not matched to a gene; V was cut back by 3 bases and J by 0 bases. CDR3 length: 16 residues. CDR3 region: CASSPGTAPNTGELFF. In nucleotides, the CDR3 is TGTGCCAGCTCACCGGGGACAGCACCGAACACCGGGGAGCTGTTTTTT.

V is TRBV5-1 and J is TRBJ1-6; a weak D match, TRBD1 (6 bases). In germline, CDR1 is SGHRS, CDR2 YFSETQ. The CDR3 runs 16 residues. The germline V and J ends were trimmed by 1 base and 9 bases, with 17 bases remaining between them. The CDR3, as DNA: TGCGCCAGCAGCTTGTCTGGTGGGGAAGGGGGTTCACCCCTCCACTTT. It is translated as CASSLSGGEGGSPLHF.

The chain uses TRBV6-1 and TRBJ2-5; no firm D call. From germline, CDR1 is MNHNS and CDR2 SASEGT. This CDR3 comprises 12 residues. V was cut by 6 bases and J by 7 bases, with 12 bases left in between. CDR3: CASRLEVGTQYF. The DNA for the CDR3 is TGTGCCAGCAGATTAGAGGTCGGGACCCAGTACTTC.

This clone was detected once. This chain uses TRBV29-1 with TRBJ2-3; 7 bases agree with TRBD2. CDR3 length: 16 residues. Germline CDR1 is SQVTM and CDR2 is ANQGSEA. The ends lost 2 bases at V and 1 base at J; junction bases unmatched: 9. CDR3 region: CSVESWGGGRTDTQYF. DNA of the CDR3: TGCAGCGTTGAATCTTGGGGCGGGGGTCGCACAGATACGCAGTATTTT.

This clone has just a few counts. V and J are TRBV6-6 and TRBJ1-1; possibly TRBD1 for D (6 bases). CDR1 and CDR2 (germline): MNHNY, SVGAGI (reference sequence). The CDR3 has 14 amino acids. V gave up 6 bases and J gave up 1 base, with 12 bases separating them. CDR3 nucleotides: TGTGCCAGCAGGGCCGGGACACCGAACACTGAAGCTTTCTTT. Protein sequence: CASRAGTPNTEAFF.

The V call is TRBV30, the J call TRBJ1-5; no definite D call. Trimming cost V 1 base and J 4 bases, with 8 bases left between them. Germline V CDR1 and CDR2: GTSNPN, SVGIG (reference sequence). The CDR3 runs to 13 residues. CDR3 sequence (DNA): TGTGCCTGGAGTGAACTACCGAATCAGCCCCAGCATTTT. Protein product: CAWSELPNQPQHF.

This clone was observed a few times. The chain uses TRBV7-9 and TRBJ1-5, with TRBD1 identical over 8 bases. V trimming: 5 bases; J trimming: 7 bases; junction bases outside the gene matches: 7. There are 14 residues in the CDR3. The germline V gene has CDR1 SEHNR and CDR2 FQNEAQ (reference sequence). CDR3 residues: CASSPQGAGQPQHF. CDR3 bases: TGTGCCAGCAGCCCCCAGGGGGCAGGGCAGCCCCAGCATTTT.

The chain carries TRBV7-2 and TRBJ1-5; D is unclear. The length of the CDR3 is 17 residues. Trimming pared 2 bases from V and 0 bases from J, leaving 14 bases between. Germline assignment: CDR1 SGHTA and CDR2 FQGNSA. The CDR3 coding sequence is TGTGCCAGCAGCTTAAGAATGGACGGGAATAGCAATCAGCCCCAGCATTTT. Its protein product is CASSLRMDGNSNQPQHF.

Written as DNA, the CDR3 is TGTGCCAGCAGCTTCACAGGGGGCGAGAGCAATGAGCAGTTCTTC. It translates to CASSFTGGESNEQFF. The gene calls are TRBV7-9 and TRBJ2-1; TRBD1 matches 9 bases. After removal of 3 bases from V and 6 bases from J, the junction contained 6 bases not matched to a gene. The CDR3 length is 15 residues. Germline CDR1 reads SEHNR; CDR2 reads FQNEAQ (reference sequence).

The chain uses TRBV11-3 and TRBJ2-7, with TRBD1 identical over 7 bases. The V gene's germline CDR1 is SGHNT and CDR2 YENEEA. This CDR3 spans 13 amino acids. V trimming: 5 bases; J trimming: 6 bases; junction bases outside the gene matches: 7. Here the CDR3 reads CASSLTDRAEQYF. The CDR3 DNA reads TGTGCCAGCAGCCTGACCGACAGGGCCGAGCAGTACTTC.

In DNA, the CDR3 is TGTGCCAGCAGCTTGAGGGGGACAGGGGGATCTCAGCCCCAGCATTTT. This gives the protein CASSLRGTGGSQPQHF. The chain is built from TRBV7-2 and TRBJ1-5; 11 bases are shared with TRBD1. After removal of 3 bases from V and 6 bases from J, the junction contained 7 bases not matched to a gene. The length of the CDR3 is 16 residues. Looked up from germline, CDR1 is SGHTA and CDR2 is FQGNSA.

The chain employs TRBV11-2 and TRBJ2-1, with TRBD2 matching over 13 bases. Germline V lookup: CDR1 SGHAT, CDR2 FQNNGV. With V trimmed by 3 bases and J by 8 bases, 1 base remained unmatched. This CDR3 region has 14 residues. The CDR3 nucleotides read TGTGCCAGCAGCTTCGGACTAGCGGGGGATGAGCAGTTCTTC. It is translated as CASSFGLAGDEQFF.